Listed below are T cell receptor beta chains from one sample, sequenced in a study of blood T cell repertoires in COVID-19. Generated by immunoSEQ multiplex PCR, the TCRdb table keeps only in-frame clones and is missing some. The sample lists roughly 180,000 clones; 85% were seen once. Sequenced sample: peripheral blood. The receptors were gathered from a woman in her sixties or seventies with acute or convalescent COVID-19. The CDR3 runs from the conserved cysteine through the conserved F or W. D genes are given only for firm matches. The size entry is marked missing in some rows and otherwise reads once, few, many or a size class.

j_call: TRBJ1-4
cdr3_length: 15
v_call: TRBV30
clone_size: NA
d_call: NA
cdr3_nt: TGTGCCTGGAGTGTAGGGGCGACCGCCTTGAACCAACTGTTTTTT
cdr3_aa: CAWSVGATALNQLFF

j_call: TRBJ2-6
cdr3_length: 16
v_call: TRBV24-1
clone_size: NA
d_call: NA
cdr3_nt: TGTGCCACCAGCGCCGGGACACCCAACGGGGCCAACGTCCTGACTTTC
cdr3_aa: CATSAGTPNGANVLTF

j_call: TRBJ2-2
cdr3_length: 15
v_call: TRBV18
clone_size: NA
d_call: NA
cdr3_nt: TGTGCCAGCTCTACAAGACAGGCGAACACCGGGGAGCTGTTTTTT
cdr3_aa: CASSTRQANTGELFF

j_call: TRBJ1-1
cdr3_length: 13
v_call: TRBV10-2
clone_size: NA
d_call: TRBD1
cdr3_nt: TGCGCCACCTCAGGACAGGACAACACTGAAGCTTTCTTT
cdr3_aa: CATSGQDNTEAFF

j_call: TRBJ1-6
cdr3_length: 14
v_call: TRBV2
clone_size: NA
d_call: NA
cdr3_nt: TGTGCCAGCGTGGGGAACCGAGGGAATTCACCCCTCCACTTT
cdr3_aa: CASVGNRGNSPLHF

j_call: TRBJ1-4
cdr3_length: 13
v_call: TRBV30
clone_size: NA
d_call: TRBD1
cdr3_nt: TGTGCCTGGGGGACAGGGGGGCGAGAAAAACTGTTTTTT
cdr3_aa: CAWGTGGREKLFF

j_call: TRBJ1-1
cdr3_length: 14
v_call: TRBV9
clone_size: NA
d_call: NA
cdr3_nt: TGTGCCAGCAGCCCCCAATTGAGGAGCACTGAAGCTTTCTTT
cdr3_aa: CASSPQLRSTEAFF

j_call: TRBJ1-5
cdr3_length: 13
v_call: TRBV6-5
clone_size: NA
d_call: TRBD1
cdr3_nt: TGTGCCAGCACTCAGGGGGCACGTCAGCCCCAGCATTTT
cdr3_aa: CASTQGARQPQHF

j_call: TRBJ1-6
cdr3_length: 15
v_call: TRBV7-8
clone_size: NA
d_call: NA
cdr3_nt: TGTGCCAGCAGCTTAGTTTGGGGGAGGAATTCACCCCTCCACTTT
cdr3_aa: CASSLVWGRNSPLHF

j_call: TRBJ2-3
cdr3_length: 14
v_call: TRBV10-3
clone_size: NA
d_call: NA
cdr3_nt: TGTGCCATCAGTGAGTCGGTACTCACAGATACGCAGTATTTT
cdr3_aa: CAISESVLTDTQYF

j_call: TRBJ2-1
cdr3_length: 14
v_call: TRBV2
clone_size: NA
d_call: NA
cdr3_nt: TGTGCCAGCAGAAGCGGGTTTGGGATCGGTGAGCAGTTCTTC
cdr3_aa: CASRSGFGIGEQFF

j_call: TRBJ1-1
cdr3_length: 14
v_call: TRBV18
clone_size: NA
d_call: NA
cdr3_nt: TGTGCCAGCTCGTCACAGCAGGCCAGCGGTGAAGCTTTCTTT
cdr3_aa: CASSSQQASGEAFF

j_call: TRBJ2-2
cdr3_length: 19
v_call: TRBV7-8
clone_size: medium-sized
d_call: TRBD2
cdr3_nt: TGTGCCAGCAGCTTAGTAAGGAGGGCCAGCGGGGCGAACACCGGGGAGCTGTTTTTT
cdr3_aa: CASSLVRRASGANTGELFF

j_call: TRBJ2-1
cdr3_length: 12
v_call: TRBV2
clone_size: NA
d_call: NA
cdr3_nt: TGTGCCAGCAGTGAACCTGTAGGGGGGGCGTTCTTC
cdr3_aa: CASSEPVGGAFF

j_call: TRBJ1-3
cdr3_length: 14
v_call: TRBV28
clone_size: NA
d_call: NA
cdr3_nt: TGTGCCAGCAGTTTCGGGGGAATTGAAAACACCATATATTTT
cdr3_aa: CASSFGGIENTIYF

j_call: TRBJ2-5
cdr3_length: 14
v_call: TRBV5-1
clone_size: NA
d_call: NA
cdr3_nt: TGCGCCAGCAGCTTGTCCGGTAGCGAAGAGACCCAGTACTTC
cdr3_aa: CASSLSGSEETQYF

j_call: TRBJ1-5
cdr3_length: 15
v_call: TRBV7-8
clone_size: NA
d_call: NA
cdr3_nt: TGTGCCAGCAGCTTAGGTGGACAGCGCAATCAGCCCCAGCATTTT
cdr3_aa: CASSLGGQRNQPQHF

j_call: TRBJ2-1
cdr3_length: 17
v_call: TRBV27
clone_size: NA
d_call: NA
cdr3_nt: TGTGCCAGCAGTAATCCGGGACTGAGATCTGCGGTCAATGAGCAGTTCTTC
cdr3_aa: CASSNPGLRSAVNEQFF

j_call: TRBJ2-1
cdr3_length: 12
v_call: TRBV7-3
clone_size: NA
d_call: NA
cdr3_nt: TGTGCCAGCAGCCTTAGCGGCAATGAGCAGTTCTTC
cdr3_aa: CASSLSGNEQFF

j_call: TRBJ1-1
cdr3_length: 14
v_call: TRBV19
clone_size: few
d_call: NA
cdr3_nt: TGTGCCAGTAGAGACTCCAGGGGTGCCACTGAAGCTTTCTTT
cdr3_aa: CASRDSRGATEAFF

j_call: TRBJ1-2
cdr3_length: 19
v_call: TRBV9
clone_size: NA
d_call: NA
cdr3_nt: TGTGCCAGCAGCGACAGTGCGGGGAGAGGGAGGGTGCCTAACTATGGCTACACCTTC
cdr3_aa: CASSDSAGRGRVPNYGYTF

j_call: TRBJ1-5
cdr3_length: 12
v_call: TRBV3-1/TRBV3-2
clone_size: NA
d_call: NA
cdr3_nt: TGTGCCAGTTCAAAGGGGCATCAGCCCCAGCATTTT
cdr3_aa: CASSKGHQPQHF

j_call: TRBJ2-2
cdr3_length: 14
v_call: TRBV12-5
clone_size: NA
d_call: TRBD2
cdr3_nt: TGTGCTAGTGGGGTTAGCGGGAGTCCCGGGGAGCTGTTTTTT
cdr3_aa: CASGVSGSPGELFF

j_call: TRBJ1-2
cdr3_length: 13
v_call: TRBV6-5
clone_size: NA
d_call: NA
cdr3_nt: TGTGCCAGCAGTTATGAAGGCGGCTATGGCTACACCTTC
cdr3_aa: CASSYEGGYGYTF

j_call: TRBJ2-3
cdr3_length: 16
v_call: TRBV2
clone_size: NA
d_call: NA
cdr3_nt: TGTGCCAGCAGCCTAACGCTTAGCGCTCGCACAGATACGCAGTATTTT
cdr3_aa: CASSLTLSARTDTQYF

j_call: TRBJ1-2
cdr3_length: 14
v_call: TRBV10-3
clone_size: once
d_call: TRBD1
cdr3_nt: TGTGCCATCAGTGAGTCGGGACAGGGTTATGGCTACACCTTC
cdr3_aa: CAISESGQGYGYTF

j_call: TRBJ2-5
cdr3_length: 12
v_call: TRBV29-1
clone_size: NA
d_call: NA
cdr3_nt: TGCAGCGGCCGGGACTCCGGAGAGACCCAGTACTTC
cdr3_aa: CSGRDSGETQYF

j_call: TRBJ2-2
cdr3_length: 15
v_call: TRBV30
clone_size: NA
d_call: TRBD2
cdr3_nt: TGTGCCTGGAGGTCGAGACTAGCGTACACCGGGGAGCTGTTTTTT
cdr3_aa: CAWRSRLAYTGELFF

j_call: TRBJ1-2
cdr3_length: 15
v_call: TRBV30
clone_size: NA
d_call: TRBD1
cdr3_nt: TGTGCCTGGAGCCACCGGGACAGGGGTTGGTATGGCTACACCTTC
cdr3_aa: CAWSHRDRGWYGYTF

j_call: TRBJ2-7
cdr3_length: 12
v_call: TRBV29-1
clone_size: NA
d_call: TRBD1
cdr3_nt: TGCAGCGTTGGGAAGGGGGCTAACGAGCAGTACTTC
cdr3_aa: CSVGKGANEQYF

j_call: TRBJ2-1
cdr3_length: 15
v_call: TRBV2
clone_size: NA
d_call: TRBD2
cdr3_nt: TGTGCCAGCAGTGTCAGCGGGAGACTGTACAATGAGCAGTTCTTC
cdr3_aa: CASSVSGRLYNEQFF

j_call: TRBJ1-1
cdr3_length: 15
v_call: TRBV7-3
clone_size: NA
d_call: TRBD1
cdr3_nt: TGTGCCAGCAGCTTAGGTGGGACAGTGAACACTGAAGCTTTCTTT
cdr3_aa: CASSLGGTVNTEAFF

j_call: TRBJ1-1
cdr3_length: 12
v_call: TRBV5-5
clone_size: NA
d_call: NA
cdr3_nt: TGTGCCAGCAGCTTGGAATCAGGGGCGGGTTTCTTT
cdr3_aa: CASSLESGAGFF

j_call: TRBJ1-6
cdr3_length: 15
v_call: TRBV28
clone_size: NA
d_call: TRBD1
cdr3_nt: TGTGCCAGCACTACCGGGGACAGGGGTAATTCACCCCTCCACTTT
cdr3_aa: CASTTGDRGNSPLHF

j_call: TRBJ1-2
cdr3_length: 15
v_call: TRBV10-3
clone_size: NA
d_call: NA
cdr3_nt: TGTGCCATCAGTGAGTCGAACCAGGGGTGGAGGGGCTACACCTTC
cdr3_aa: CAISESNQGWRGYTF